Below, one T cell receptor (beta chain) is given with its context. Its specific antigen is unknown. The cohort was made up of 500 to 850 healthy bone marrow donors. All cohort members were sampled while nominally healthy, although unrecorded immune exposures were likely present. The donor tested CMV seronegative and was one of the 352 seronegative cohort members. A peripheral blood sample was collected from each donor, and TCR beta sequencing was performed on peripheral blood mononuclear cells. The Qiagen DNeasy Blood Extraction Kit was used to extract genomic DNA from the blood cell samples. These data belong to a study of cytomegalovirus exposure and HLA in healthy donors (dated by TCRdb to about 2017). Study-wide context: An earlier analysis of approximately 550 of the donors reported about 290 Gb of sequence data and some 100 million unique TCR beta sequences from roughly 180 million T cells. Using immunosequencing, the study profiled T cell repertoires from about 620 subjects and related those repertoires to cytomegalovirus serostatus. In a later genetic analysis, genome-wide SNP genotypes for about 55% of the roughly 670 donors were used, and that subset was treated as a discovery cohort. The number of typed donors differed by locus: roughly 629-640 for A, B, C, DRB1 and DQB1; approximately 520 for DQA1; roughly 600 for DPA1; and some 430 for DPB1. Roughly five DR-DQ haplotypes were handled as single units for association and clustering, since linkage in the cohort was strong. A later analysis re-examined previously published TCR beta repertoires from 600 to 700 donors and added high-resolution HLA genotyping to investigate patterns of TCR occurrence. Donor age, sex, ethnicity and CMV serostatus were compiled alongside the repertoire data. To decide whether each TCR beta V gene segment behaved as functional or pseudogenic, an earlier analysis of some 600 of the donors relied on high-throughput TCR beta sequencing. The aim of the study was to test whether cataloging public T cell receptors could identify signatures of past pathogen exposure. On average, over 200,000 unique TCR beta nucleotide sequences were sequenced per donor among a few hundred genotyped donors of the cohort, with about 17% of those sequences being non-productive. In addition to the first cohort of about 650 subjects, a separate validation cohort of 120 different subjects was used. Of the roughly 400 genotyped donors, around 81% fell in the genetic ancestry cluster associated with self-reported Caucasian donors. An early release covering about 600 HLA-typed donors comprised approximately 300 gigabases of sequencing data and tens of millions of unique TCR sequences. High-throughput TCR immunosequencing, statistical association of individual TCRs with disease status, and machine learning were combined to predict cytomegalovirus infection status. In the later analysis, no new phenotypic data were used to find candidate immune exposures; instead, reliance was placed on TCR beta sequences and their occurrence across donors. HLA typing covered class I and class II loci at four-digit resolution. Every discovery cohort repertoire had been produced on one sequencing platform.

Library creation used the immunoSEQ multiplex PCR assay. For the multiplex PCR, a mixture combining 60 forward primers for TCR Vbeta segments and 13 reverse primers for TCR Jbeta segments was used. Amplification of the CDR3 region of rearranged TCR beta genes was performed with a multiplex PCR assay on genomic DNA. Amplified TCR beta libraries were sequenced as 87-base-pair reads on the Illumina HiSeq System. The paper's processing steps were these. In a later analysis, 77 million or so unique TCR beta chains were counted across the approximately 620 repertoires, and roughly 11 million of these chains were shared by at least two donors. Raw reads were error-corrected and collapsed into unique sequences by a nearest-neighbor algorithm in which closely related sequences were merged to remove PCR and sequencing errors. Alignment of CDR3 sequences to IMGT reference sequences was used to assign V, D and J gene segments. For a sequence to be retained, at least a six-nucleotide match to both a V gene segment and a J gene segment was required. A rearrangement counted as productive if the CDR3 had no stop codons and remained in frame with V and J, and every other rearrangement counted as non-productive. Following IMGT convention, CDR3 was defined as the stretch from the second conserved V-encoded cysteine to the conserved J-encoded phenylalanine. In an earlier analysis of around 640 of the donors, sequences lacking an unambiguous match to a single V gene segment were excluded. An earlier analysis of several hundred of the donors called V segments functional above 56.7% productive rearrangements and segregating when the between-donor standard deviation exceeded 5%. A statistical classification framework was built to diagnose cytomegalovirus status from the catalog of TCR beta chain sequences. A later analysis assigned V and J genes by comparing TCR nucleotide sequences with IMGT/GENE-DB human TR gene sequences. The TCRdist pipeline was used in a later analysis to assign CDR3 sequences and most-parsimonious VDJ recombination scenarios. A later analysis defined each TCR beta chain by its CDR3 amino acid sequence plus V-gene family, and excluded reads lacking a unique V-gene family. In a later analysis, 450 to 600 highly shared, low-generation-probability nucleotide sequences were removed to address suspected cross-contamination and a sequencing artifact. For each public chain, a later analysis derived a clonal expansion index from normalized ranks of inferred template counts within each repertoire. A later analysis computed generation probabilities with a VDJ recombination model fitted to out-of-frame rearrangements, and checked the results against IGoR. Hypergeometric tests were used in a later analysis to score TCR-TCR, TCR-HLA and TCR-CMV co-occurrence, with a repertoire-size bias correction applied to the TCR pairs. In a later analysis, false discovery rates were estimated by permuting HLA or CMV assignments 20 times. In a later analysis, co-occurring TCRs were grouped with DBSCAN, and TCRdist sequence similarity was added when clustering was performed within HLA-allele-positive subsets. Co-occurrence clustering excluded repertoires with fewer than 30,000 or more than 120,000 public chains, plus five with anomalous nucleotide sharing. In its TCRdb copy, this immuneACCESS table keeps in-frame sequences only and misses some clones. Where compared with another copy, unresolved V genes explain less than half of these, and the others have no known cause. D and trimming were read from the DNA, whereas the V and J calls and clone size are those reported in that table. This sample's records show 160,000 or so clones. Approximately 2.3% of the sample is held by the ten biggest clonotypes.

As encoded in the germline V gene (reference sequence), CDR1 is GTSNPN while CDR2 is SVGIG. Including cysteine and phenylalanine, the CDR3 has 11 amino acids. CDR3 DNA is the only sequence kept; it has 33 bases, read in frame from the first base. Cut back by 1 base and 7 bases, the V and J ends lie 8 bases apart. The study at large found these results: According to a later analysis, most CMV-associated TCR beta chains appeared to be HLA-restricted, and the HLA associations seemed to be driven largely by CMV exposure. A later analysis associated about 17,000 TCR beta sequences with specific HLA alleles at a false discovery rate of 0.05. The authors suggested that the approach could potentially be generalized to other disease states and immunological phenotypes. Several of the top co-occurrence clusters appeared to be linked to parvovirus B19, influenza, CMV and Epstein-Barr virus, according to a later analysis. Assigning TCR associations to individual alleles was difficult when HLA alleles, especially DR and DQ, strongly co-occurred. Across donors, most TCR sequences were observed very rarely, whereas some public TCRs were present in many individuals. In a later analysis, the rate of TCR association differed among HLA loci, with DRB1 alleles having the most associated TCRs and HLA-C alleles having the fewest. CMV serostatus was the only immune exposure information available for the cohort. A further reported finding was that TCR beta sequences accurately predicted the HLA-A and HLA-B alleles for most subjects in the first cohort. The study gave a list of 150 to 200 TCR beta chains associated with cytomegalovirus. In a later genetic analysis, a missense DCLRE1C variant was associated with V-gene and J-gene trimming of TCR beta chains, and the association was replicated in an independent cohort. A later analysis found that HLA-associated TCR beta chains were more clonally expanded and had lower generation probabilities than equally common non-associated chains. Three of the identified cytomegalovirus-associated TCR beta chains were confirmed in vitro to be specific for cytomegalovirus antigens. In an earlier analysis of 587 of the donors, most TCR beta V segments were observed in productive rearrangements about 90% or about 30% of the time, broadly matching IMGT annotations. Correlated functional status among segregating V segments might reflect linkage disequilibrium, but an unknown experimental factor could not be ruled out. In this cohort, only TCR beta chains were sequenced, and detectable features were limited by the absence of alpha or paired-chain data. The classifier was reported to diagnose cytomegalovirus status with high specificity and sensitivity in both the original cohort and the validation cohort. The presence/absence analyses assumed that sequencing depth was roughly uniform across donors, and that assumption may not be true. Because HLA typing was unavailable for some donors at each locus, only the typed subset was used in association tests. Some IMGT-functional V segments, including TRBV6-2 and TRBV6-3, could not be told apart with the 87-base-pair reads, so those segments were excluded. According to a later genetic analysis, donors in an Asian-associated ancestry cluster had fewer N-insertions in productive TCRs than the approximately 670-donor mean. Because counts were too low, 15 or so rarely observed V segments, including chromosome 9 orphons, were excluded from the earlier analysis of 587 of the donors. A group of highly shared sequence variants was considered likely to be a technical artifact of the sequencing pipeline.

The TCR was taken from a man aged 25 to 40 in good health and CMV-seronegative. The rearranged chain carries TRBV30 and TRBJ2-7; a weak D assignment points to TRBD1 (6 bases agree). Specimen: PBMCs. The nucleotide sequence reads TGTGCCTGGAGTGAGGGGGATGAGCAGTACTTC. It specifies CAWSEGDEQYF.